These T cell receptor beta chains were read from a single sample in a study of CD8+CD57+ T cells in acquired aplastic anemia. One entry per CDR3 protein results from TCRdb running MiXCR on the reads. The table records a few hundred thousand distinct CDR3 sequences, roughly 50% of them present only once. Sequencing was performed on sorted CD4+, CD8+, or CD8+CD57+ T cells (not recorded which) from PBMCs. These TCRs come from a human donor with severe aplastic anemia or a healthy control (not recorded which). The CDR3 runs from the conserved cysteine through the conserved F or W. The order of the fields is clone size, J gene, V gene, CDR3 protein. The size field is filled for only some rows; it gives once, few, many or a size class.

size: few; J: TRBJ1-2; V: TRBV20-1; CDR3: CSAPPFTF
size: few; J: TRBJ2-3; V: TRBV3-1; CDR3: CASSQDFGAVTGDTQYF
size: NA; J: TRBJ1-1; V: TRBV15; CDR3: CATSRRTNTEAFF
size: NA; J: TRBJ1-2; V: TRBV25-1; CDR3: CASRRDTYMGYTF
size: NA; J: TRBJ2-1; V: TRBV2; CDR3: CANRERPSSYNEQFF
size: once; J: TRBJ1-4; V: TRBV19; CDR3: CASSIPVWQGEKLFF
size: few; J: TRBJ2-6; V: TRBV18; CDR3: CASSRGQGRSGANVLTF
size: NA; J: TRBJ1-6; V: TRBV6-6; CDR3: CASRGQSYSPLHF
size: NA; J: TRBJ2-3; V: TRBV7-2; CDR3: CASSARLGVDTQYF
size: many; J: TRBJ1-6; V: TRBV7-8; CDR3: CASSLVQSSYNSPLHF
size: NA; J: TRBJ2-7; V: TRBV29-1; CDR3: CSVPRGSGEQYF
size: once; J: TRBJ2-5; V: TRBV20-1; CDR3: CSARDAFWETQYF